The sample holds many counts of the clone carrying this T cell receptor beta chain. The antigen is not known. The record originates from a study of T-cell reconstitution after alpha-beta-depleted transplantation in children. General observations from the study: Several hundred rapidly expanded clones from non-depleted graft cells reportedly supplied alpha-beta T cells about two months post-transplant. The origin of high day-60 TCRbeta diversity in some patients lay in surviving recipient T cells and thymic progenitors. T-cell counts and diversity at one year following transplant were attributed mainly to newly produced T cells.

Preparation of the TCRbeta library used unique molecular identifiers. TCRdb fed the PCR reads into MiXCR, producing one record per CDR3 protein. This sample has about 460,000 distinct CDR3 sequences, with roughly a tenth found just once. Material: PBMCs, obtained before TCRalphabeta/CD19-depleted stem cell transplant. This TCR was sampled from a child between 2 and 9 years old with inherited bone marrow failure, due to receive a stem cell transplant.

For the CDR3, the DNA is TGTGCCAGCAGCACTCCGGGACCAACTAACTATGGCTACACCTTC. Translated, it gives CASSTPGPTNYGYTF. This rearrangement joins TRBV6-1 to TRBJ1-2; possibly TRBD1 for D (5 bases). Germline V gene lookup returns CDR1 MNHNS and CDR2 SASEGT. V lost 6 bases to trimming and J lost 0 bases, with 14 bases between them. CDR3 length: 15 amino acids.